A few counts support the clone carrying this T cell receptor beta chain. Prepared libraries of TCR beta cDNA carried unique molecular identifiers. TCRdb reprocessed the PCR reads via MiXCR and lists one record per CDR3 protein. The sample has around 700,000 distinct CDR3 sequences, 55% to 60% seen once. This sample was taken from a study of post-analysis software for immune sequencing data. The sequenced sample consisted of blood. The sequence was collected from a girl aged 2 to 9 with multiple sclerosis.

This CDR3 is CASSPTPSGSRGYNEQFF. The CDR3 DNA reads TGCGCCAGCAGCCCCACCCCTAGCGGGAGTAGGGGATACAATGAGCAGTTCTTC. The chain couples TRBV4-1 to TRBJ2-1, with TRBD2 identical over 10 bases. With V trimmed by 4 bases and J by 4 bases, 13 bases remained unmatched. The V gene's germline CDR1 is MGHRA and CDR2 YSYEKL. This CDR3 is built from 18 residues.